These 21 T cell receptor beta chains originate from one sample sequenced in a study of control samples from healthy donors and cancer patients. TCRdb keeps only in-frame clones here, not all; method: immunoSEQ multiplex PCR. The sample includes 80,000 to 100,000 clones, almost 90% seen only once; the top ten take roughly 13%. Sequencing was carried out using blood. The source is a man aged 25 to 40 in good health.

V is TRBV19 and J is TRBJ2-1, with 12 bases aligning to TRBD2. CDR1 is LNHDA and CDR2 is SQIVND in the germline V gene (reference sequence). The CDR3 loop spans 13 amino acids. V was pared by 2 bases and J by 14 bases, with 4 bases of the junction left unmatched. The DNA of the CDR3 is TGTGCCAGTAGTATACCTAGCGGGAGGGCTAAGTTCTTC. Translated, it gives CASSIPSGRAKFF.

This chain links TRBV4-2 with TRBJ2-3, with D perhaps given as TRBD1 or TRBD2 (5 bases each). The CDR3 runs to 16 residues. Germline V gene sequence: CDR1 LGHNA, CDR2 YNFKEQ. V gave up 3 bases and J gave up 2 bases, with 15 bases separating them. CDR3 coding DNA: TGTGCCAGCAGCCATGAAGGGACGGGGAACACAGATACGCAGTATTTT. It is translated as CASSHEGTGNTDTQYF.

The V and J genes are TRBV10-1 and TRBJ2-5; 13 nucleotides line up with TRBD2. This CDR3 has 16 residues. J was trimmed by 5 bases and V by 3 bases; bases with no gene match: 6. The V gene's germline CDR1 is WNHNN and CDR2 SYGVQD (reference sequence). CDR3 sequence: CASSELAGGSWETQYF. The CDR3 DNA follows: TGCGCCAGCAGTGAACTAGCGGGAGGGAGTTGGGAGACCCAGTACTTC.

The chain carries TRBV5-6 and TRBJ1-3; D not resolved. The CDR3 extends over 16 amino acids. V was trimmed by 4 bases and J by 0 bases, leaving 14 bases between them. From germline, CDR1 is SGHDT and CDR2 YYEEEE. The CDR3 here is CASSRLWQNSGNTIYF. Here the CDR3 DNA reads TGTGCCAGCAGCCGGTTGTGGCAGAACTCTGGAAACACCATATATTTT. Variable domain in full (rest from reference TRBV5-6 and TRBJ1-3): DAGVTQSPTHLIKTRGQQVTLRCSPKSGHDTVSWYQQALGQGPQFIFQYYEEEERQRGNFPDRFSGHQFPNYSSELNVNALLLGDSALYLCASSRLWQNSGNTIYFGEGSWLTVV.

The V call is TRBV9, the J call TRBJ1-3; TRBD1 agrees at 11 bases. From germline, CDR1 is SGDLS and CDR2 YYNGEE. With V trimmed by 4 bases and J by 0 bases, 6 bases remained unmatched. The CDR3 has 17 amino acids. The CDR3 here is CASSTWTGGSSGNTIYF. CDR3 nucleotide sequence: TGTGCCAGCAGCACTTGGACAGGGGGCAGCTCTGGAAACACCATATATTTT.

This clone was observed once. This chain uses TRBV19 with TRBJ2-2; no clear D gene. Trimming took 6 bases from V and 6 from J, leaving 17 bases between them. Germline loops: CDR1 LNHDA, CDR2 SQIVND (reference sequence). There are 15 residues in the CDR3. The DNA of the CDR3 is TGTGCCAGTAGCCCTTTCCGACACCTCGCCGGGGAGCTGTTTTTT. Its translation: CASSPFRHLAGELFF.

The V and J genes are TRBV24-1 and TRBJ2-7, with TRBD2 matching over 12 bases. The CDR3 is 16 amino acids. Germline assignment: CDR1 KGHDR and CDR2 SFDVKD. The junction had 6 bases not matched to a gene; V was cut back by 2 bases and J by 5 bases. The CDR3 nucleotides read TGTGCCACCAGTGATTCTAGCGGGAGGGCACTGGACGAGCAGTACTTC. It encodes CATSDSSGRALDEQYF.

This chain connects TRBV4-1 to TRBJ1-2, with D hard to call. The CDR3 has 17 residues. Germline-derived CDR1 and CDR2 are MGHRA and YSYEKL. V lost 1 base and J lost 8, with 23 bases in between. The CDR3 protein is CASSQVATLGLSRGYTF. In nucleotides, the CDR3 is TGCGCCAGCAGCCAAGTGGCGACTTTAGGGTTATCTCGGGGCTACACCTTC.

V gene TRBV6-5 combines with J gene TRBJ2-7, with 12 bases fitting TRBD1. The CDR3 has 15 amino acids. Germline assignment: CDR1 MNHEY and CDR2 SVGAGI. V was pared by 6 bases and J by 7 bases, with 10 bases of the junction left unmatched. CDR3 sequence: CASSTPGQGASEQYF. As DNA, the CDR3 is TGTGCCAGCAGCACGCCGGGACAGGGGGCGAGTGAGCAGTACTTC.

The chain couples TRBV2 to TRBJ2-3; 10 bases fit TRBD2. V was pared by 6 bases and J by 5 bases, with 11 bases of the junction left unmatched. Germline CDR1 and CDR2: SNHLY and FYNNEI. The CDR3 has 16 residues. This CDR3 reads CASSHTASGGEDTQYF. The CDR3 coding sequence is TGTGCCAGCAGCCATACAGCTAGCGGGGGAGAAGATACGCAGTATTTT.

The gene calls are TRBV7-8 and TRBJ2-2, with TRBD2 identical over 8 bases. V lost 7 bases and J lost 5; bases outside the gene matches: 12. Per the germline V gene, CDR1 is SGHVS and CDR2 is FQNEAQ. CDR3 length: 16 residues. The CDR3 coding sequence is TGTGCCAGCACCTTGAAAAACCGGGGGGGGACCGGGGAGCTGTTTTTT. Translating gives CASTLKNRGGTGELFF. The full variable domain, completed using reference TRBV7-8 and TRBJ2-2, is GAGVSQSPRYKVAKRGQDVALRCDPISGHVSLFWYQQALGQGPEFLTYFQNEAQLDKSGLPSDRFFAERPEGSVSTLKIQRTQQEDSAVYLCASTLKNRGGTGELFFGEGSRLTVL.

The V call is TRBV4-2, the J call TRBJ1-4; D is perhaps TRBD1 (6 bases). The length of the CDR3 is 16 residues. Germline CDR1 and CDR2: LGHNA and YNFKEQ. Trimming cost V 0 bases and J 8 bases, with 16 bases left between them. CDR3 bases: TGTGCCAGCAGCCAAGATGCGGGGGCGGTAGGAGAAAAACTGTTTTTT. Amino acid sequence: CASSQDAGAVGEKLFF.

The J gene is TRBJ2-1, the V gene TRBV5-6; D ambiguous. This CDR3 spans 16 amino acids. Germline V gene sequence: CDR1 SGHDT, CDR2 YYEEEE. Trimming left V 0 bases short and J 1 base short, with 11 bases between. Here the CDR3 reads CASSLAGALSYNEQFF. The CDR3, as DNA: TGTGCCAGCAGCTTGGCAGGTGCGTTATCCTACAATGAGCAGTTCTTC.

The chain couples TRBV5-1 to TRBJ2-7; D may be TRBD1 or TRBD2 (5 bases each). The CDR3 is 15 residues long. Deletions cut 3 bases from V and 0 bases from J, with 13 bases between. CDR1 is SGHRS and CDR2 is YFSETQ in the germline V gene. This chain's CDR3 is CASSSGTVSSYEQYF. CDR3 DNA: TGCGCCAGCAGCTCCGGGACGGTGAGCTCCTACGAGCAGTACTTC.

The CDR3 reads CASSDVGLNEQFF. The DNA for the CDR3 is TGTGCCAGCAGTGATGTGGGGCTAAATGAGCAGTTCTTC. The J gene is TRBJ2-1, the V gene TRBV2; TRBD1 is a possible D gene (5 bases). V was clipped by 3 bases and J by 7 bases, with 10 bases between them. The CDR3 is made up of 13 amino acids. Germline CDR1 reads SNHLY; CDR2 reads FYNNEI.

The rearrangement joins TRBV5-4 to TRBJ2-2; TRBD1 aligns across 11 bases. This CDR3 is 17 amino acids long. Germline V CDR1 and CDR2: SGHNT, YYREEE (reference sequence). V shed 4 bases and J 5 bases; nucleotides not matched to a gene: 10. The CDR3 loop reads CASSVGQGVMGTGELFF. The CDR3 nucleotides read TGTGCCAGCAGCGTGGGACAGGGGGTGATGGGAACCGGGGAGCTGTTTTTT.

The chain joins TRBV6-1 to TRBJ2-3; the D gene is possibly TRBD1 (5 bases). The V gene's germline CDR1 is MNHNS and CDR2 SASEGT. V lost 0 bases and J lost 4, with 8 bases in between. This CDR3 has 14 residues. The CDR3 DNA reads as TGTGCCAGCAGTGAAGCGGCAGGGTCAGATACGCAGTATTTT. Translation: CASSEAAGSDTQYF.

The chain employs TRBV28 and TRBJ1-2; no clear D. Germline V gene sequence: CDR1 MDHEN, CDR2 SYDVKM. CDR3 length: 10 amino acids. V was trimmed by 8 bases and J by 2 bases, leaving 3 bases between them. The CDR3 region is CASANYGYTF. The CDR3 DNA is TGTGCCAGCGCGAACTATGGCTACACCTTC.

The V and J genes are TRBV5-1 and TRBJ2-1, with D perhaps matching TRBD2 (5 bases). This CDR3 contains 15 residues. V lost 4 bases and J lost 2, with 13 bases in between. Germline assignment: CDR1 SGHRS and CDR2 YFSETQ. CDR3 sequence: CASSPSGQPYNEQFF. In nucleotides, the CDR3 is TGCGCCAGCAGCCCGAGCGGTCAACCCTACAATGAGCAGTTCTTC.

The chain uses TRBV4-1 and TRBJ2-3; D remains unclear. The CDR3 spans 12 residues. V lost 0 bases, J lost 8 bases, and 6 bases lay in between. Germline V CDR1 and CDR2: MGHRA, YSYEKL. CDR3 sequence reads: CASSQDRATQYF. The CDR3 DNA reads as TGCGCCAGCAGCCAAGACCGGGCTACGCAGTATTTT.

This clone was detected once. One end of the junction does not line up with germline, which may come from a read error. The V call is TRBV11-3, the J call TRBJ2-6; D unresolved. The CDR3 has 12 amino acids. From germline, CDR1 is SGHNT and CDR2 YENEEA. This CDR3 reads CASSSGSNVLTF. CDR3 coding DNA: TGTGCCAGCAGCTCTGGGTCCAACGTCCTGACTTTC. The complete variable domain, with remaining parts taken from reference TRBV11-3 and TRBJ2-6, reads EAGVVQSPRYKIIEKKQPVAFWCNPISGHNTLYWYLQNLGQGPELLIRYENEEAVDDSQLPKDRFSAERLKGVDSTLKIQPAELGDSAVYLCASSSGSNVLTFGAGSRLTVL.